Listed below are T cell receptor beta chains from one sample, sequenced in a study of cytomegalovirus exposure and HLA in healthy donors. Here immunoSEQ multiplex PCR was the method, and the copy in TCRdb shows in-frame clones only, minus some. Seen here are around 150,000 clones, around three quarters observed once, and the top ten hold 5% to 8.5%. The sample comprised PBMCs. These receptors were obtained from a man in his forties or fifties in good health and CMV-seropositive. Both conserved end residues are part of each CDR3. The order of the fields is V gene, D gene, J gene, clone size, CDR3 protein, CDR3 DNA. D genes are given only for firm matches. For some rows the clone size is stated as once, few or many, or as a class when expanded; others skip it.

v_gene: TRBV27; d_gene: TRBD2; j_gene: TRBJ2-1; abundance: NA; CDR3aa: CASTPLSGTSSYNEQFF; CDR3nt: TGTGCCAGCACCCCCTTAAGCGGGACTAGCTCCTACAATGAGCAGTTCTTC
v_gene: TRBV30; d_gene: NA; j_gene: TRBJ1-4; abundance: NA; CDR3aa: CAWSVQGNEKLFF; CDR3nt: TGTGCCTGGAGTGTACAGGGTAATGAAAAACTGTTTTTT
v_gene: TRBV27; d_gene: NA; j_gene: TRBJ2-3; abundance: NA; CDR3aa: CASEGADTQYF; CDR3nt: TGTGCCAGCGAAGGAGCCGATACGCAGTATTTT
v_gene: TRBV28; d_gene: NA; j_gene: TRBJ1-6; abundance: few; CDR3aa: CASSSNSPLHF; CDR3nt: TGTGCCAGCAGTTCAAATTCACCCCTCCACTTT
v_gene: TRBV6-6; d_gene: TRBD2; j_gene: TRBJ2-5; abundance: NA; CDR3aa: CASRPTSGSPQETQYF; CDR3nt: TGTGCCAGCAGACCTACTAGCGGGAGCCCCCAAGAGACCCAGTACTTC
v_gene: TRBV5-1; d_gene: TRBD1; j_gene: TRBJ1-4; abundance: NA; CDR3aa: CASSSPGQREKLFF; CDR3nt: TGCGCCAGCAGCTCCCCGGGACAGCGGGAAAAACTGTTTTTT
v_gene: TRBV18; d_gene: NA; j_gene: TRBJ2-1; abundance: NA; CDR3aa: CASSPPGSASSYNEQFF; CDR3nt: TGTGCCAGCTCACCGCCGGGGAGCGCGAGCTCCTACAATGAGCAGTTCTTC
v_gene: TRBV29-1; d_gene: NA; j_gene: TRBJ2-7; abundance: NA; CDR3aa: CSVPGQHYEQYF; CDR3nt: TGCAGCGTTCCTGGACAGCACTACGAGCAGTACTTC
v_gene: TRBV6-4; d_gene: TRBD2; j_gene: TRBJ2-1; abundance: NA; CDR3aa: CASSVSGRANEQFF; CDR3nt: TGTGCCAGCAGTGTTAGCGGGAGGGCAAATGAGCAGTTCTTC
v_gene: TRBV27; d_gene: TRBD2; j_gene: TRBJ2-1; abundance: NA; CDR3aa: CASSLAGGLNEQFF; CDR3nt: TGTGCCAGCAGTTTAGCGGGAGGTCTCAATGAGCAGTTCTTC
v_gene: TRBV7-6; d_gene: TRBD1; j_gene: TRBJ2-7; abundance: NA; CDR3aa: CASSLGQGVSYEQYF; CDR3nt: TGTGCCAGCAGCCTGGGACAGGGGGTGTCCTACGAGCAGTACTTC
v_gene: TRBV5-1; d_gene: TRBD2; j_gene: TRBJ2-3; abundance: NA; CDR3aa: CASSLVAGGDTQYF; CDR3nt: TGCGCCAGCAGCCTAGTAGCGGGGGGAGATACGCAGTATTTT
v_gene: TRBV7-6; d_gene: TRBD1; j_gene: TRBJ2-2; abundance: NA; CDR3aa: CASSLGRQGSGELFF; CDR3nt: TGTGCCAGCAGCTTAGGAAGACAGGGCTCCGGGGAGCTGTTTTTT
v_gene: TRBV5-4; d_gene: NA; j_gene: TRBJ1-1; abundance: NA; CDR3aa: CASSLGTTMNTEAFF; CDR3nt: TGTGCCAGCAGCTTGGGGACAACTATGAACACTGAAGCTTTCTTT
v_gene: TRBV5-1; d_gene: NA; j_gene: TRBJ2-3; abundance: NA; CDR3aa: CASSPQTNTDTQYF; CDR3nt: TGCGCCAGCAGTCCGCAAACTAACACAGATACGCAGTATTTT
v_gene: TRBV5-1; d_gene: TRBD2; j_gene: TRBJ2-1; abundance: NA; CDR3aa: CASSLTGLGSYNEQFF; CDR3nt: TGCGCCAGCAGCTTAACGGGACTAGGCTCCTACAATGAGCAGTTCTTC
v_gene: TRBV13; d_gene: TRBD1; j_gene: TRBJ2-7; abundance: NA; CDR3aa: CASSSDRGHEQYF; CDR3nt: TGTGCCAGCAGCTCGGACAGGGGCCACGAGCAGTACTTC
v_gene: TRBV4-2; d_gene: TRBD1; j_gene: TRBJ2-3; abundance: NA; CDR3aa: CASSSRDRAHTDTQYF; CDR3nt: TGTGCCAGCAGCTCCCGGGACAGGGCCCACACAGATACGCAGTATTTT
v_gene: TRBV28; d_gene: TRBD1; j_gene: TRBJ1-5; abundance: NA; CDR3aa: CASSPLAGQGRQPQHF; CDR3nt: TGTGCCAGCAGCCCCCTGGCGGGACAGGGACGGCAGCCCCAGCATTTT
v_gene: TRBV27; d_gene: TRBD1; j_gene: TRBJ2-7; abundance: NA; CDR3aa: CASSLMGTGEGEQYF; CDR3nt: TGTGCCAGCAGTTTAATGGGTACAGGGGAAGGCGAGCAGTACTTC
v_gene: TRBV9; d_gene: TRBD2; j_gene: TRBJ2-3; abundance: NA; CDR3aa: CASSVGASGTTDTQYF; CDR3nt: TGTGCCAGCAGCGTAGGCGCTAGCGGGACAACAGATACGCAGTATTTT
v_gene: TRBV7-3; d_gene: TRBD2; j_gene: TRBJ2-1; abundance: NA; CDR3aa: CASSKTSGRVSEQFF; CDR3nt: TGTGCCAGCAGCAAGACTAGCGGGAGAGTAAGTGAGCAGTTCTTC
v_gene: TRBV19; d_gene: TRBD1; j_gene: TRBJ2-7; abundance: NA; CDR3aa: CASSIYGQGASYEQYF; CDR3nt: TGTGCCAGTAGTATCTATGGACAGGGGGCCTCCTACGAGCAGTACTTC
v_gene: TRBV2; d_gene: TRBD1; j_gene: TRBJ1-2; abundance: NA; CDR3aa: CASRAGTGTDHGYTF; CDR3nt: TGTGCCAGCAGGGCCGGGACAGGGACGGACCATGGCTACACCTTC
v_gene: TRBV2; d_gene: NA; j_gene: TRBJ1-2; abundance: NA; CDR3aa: CASSEGGGYGYTF; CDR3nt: TGTGCCAGCAGTGAGGGGGGTGGCTATGGCTACACCTTC
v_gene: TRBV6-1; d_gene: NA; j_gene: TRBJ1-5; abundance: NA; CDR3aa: CASRKSEVLNQPQHF; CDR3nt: TGTGCCAGCAGGAAGAGTGAGGTACTCAATCAGCCCCAGCATTTT
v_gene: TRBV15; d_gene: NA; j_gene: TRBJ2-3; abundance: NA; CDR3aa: CATSRDLGFLSTDTQYF; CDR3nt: TGTGCCACCAGCAGAGATCTCGGGTTTTTAAGCACAGATACGCAGTATTTT
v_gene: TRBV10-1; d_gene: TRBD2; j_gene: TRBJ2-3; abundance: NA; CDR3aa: CASRITSGRTDTQYF; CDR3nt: TGCGCCAGCAGGATAACTAGCGGGAGAACAGATACGCAGTATTTT
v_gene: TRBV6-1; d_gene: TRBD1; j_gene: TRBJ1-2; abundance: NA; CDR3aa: CASSSETGRYGYTF; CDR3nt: TGTGCCAGCAGTAGCGAGACAGGGCGCTATGGCTACACCTTC
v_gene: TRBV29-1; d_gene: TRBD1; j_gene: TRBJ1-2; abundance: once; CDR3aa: CSVGQGEGYGYTF; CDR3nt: TGCAGCGTGGGACAGGGGGAAGGCTATGGCTACACCTTC
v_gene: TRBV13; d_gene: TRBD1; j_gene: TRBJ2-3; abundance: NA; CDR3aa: CASSPRTGGLTDTQYF; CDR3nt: TGTGCCAGCAGCCCTCGGACAGGGGGACTCACAGATACGCAGTATTTT
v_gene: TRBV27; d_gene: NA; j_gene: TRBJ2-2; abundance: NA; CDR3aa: CASSFRRGNTGELFF; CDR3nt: TGTGCCAGCAGTTTTAGGCGGGGGAACACCGGGGAGCTGTTTTTT
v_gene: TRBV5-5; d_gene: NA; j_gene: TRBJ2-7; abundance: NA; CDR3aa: CASSSDSSYEQYF; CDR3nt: TGTGCCAGCAGCTCCGACAGTTCCTACGAGCAGTACTTC
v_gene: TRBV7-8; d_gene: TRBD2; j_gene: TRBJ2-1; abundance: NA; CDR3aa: CASSLDGTSGKRFF; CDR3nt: TGTGCCAGCAGCTTAGATGGGACTAGCGGGAAGAGGTTCTTC
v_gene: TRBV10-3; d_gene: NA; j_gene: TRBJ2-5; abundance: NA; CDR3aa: CAISESGGQETQYF; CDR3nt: TGTGCCATCAGTGAGTCAGGGGGTCAAGAGACCCAGTACTTC
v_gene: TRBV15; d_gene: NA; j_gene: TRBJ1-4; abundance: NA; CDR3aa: CATARPEGNPRKLFF; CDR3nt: TGTGCCACCGCGCGTCCGGAGGGAAATCCTCGAAAACTGTTTTTT
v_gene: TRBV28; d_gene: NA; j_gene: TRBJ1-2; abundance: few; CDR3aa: CASRHGGYYGYTF; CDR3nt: TGTGCCAGCAGGCACGGGGGATACTATGGCTACACCTTC
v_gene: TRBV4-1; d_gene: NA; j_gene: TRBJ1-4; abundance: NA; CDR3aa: CASSRLGPNEKLFF; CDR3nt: TGCGCCAGCAGCCGTTTGGGGCCTAATGAAAAACTGTTTTTT
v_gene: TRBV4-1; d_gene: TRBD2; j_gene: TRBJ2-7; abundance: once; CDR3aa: CASSPQALADSYEQYF; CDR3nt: TGCGCCAGCAGCCCTCAGGCGCTAGCGGACTCCTACGAGCAGTACTTC
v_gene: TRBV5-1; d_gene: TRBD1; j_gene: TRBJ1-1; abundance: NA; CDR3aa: CASSVTTGGLAEAFF; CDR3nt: TGCGCCAGCAGCGTTACGACAGGGGGGTTGGCTGAAGCTTTCTTT
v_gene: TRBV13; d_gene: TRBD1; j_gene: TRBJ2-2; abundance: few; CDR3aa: CASNSRGRAGELFF; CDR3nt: TGTGCCAGCAATTCGAGGGGGCGCGCCGGGGAGCTGTTTTTT
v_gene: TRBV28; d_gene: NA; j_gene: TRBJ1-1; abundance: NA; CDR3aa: CASSLPGTTVSLTEAFF; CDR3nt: TGTGCCAGCAGTTTACCCGGGACTACAGTGTCGTTGACTGAAGCTTTCTTT
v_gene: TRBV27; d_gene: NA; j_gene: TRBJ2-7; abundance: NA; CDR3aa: CASSLNRESEQYF; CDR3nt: TGTGCCAGCAGTTTAAACAGGGAATCCGAGCAGTACTTC
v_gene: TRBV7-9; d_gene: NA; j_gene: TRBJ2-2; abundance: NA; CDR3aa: CASSLGQGATTGELFF; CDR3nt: TGTGCCAGCAGCTTAGGGCAGGGTGCGACCACCGGGGAGCTGTTTTTT
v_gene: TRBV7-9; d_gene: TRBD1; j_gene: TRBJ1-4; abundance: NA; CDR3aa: CASSRTGGEKLFF; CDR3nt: TGTGCCAGCAGCCGTACAGGGGGTGAAAAACTGTTTTTT
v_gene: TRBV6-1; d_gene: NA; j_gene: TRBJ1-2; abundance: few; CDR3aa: CASSPRDTDYGYTF; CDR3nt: TGTGCCAGCAGTCCCCGGGACACGGACTATGGCTACACCTTC
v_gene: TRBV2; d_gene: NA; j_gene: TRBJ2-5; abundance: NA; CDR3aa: CASSVRQQETQYF; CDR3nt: TGTGCCAGCAGTGTCCGACAGCAAGAGACCCAGTACTTC
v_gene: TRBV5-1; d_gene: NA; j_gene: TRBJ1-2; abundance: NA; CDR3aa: CASSLEAEGGYTF; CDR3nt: TGCGCCAGCAGCTTGGAGGCGGAGGGGGGCTACACCTTC
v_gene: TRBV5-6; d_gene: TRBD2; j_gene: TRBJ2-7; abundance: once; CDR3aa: CASSPVRTSSYEQYF; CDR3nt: TGTGCCAGCAGCCCGGTTCGGACTAGTTCCTACGAGCAGTACTTC
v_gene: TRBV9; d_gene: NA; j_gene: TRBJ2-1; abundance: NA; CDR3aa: CASSAGERVNEQFF; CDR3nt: TGTGCCAGCAGCGCTGGGGAGCGGGTCAATGAGCAGTTCTTC
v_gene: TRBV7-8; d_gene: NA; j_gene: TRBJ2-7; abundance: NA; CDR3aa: CASSLDLQSYEQYF; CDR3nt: TGTGCCAGCAGCTTAGACCTACAGTCCTACGAGCAGTACTTC
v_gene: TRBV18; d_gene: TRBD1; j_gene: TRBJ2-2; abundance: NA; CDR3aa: CASSPQTDRITGELFF; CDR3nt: TGTGCCAGCTCCCCACAAACGGACAGGATCACCGGGGAGCTGTTTTTT
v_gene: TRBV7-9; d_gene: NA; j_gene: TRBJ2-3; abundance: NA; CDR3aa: CASNLLTTSSTDTQYF; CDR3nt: TGTGCCAGCAACCTACTTACTACTTCTAGCACAGATACGCAGTATTTT
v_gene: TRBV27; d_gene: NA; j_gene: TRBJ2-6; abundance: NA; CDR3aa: CASSFQAGANVLTF; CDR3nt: TGTGCCAGCAGTTTCCAGGCTGGGGCCAACGTCCTGACTTTC
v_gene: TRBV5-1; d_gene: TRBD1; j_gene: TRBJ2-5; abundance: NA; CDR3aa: CASSFGTGQETQYF; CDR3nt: TGCGCCAGCAGCTTTGGGACAGGGCAAGAGACCCAGTACTTC
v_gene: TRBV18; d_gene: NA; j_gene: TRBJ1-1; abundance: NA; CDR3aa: CASSPGGNEAFF; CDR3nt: TGTGCCAGCTCACCAGGGGGGAATGAAGCTTTCTTT
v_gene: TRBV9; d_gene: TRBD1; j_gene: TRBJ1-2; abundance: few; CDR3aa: CASSSTGEVHGYTF; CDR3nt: TGTGCCAGCAGCTCGACAGGGGAGGTGCATGGCTACACCTTC
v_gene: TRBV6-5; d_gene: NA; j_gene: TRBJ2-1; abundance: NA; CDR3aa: CAITDWANNEQFF; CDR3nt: TGTGCCATCACAGATTGGGCGAACAATGAGCAGTTCTTC
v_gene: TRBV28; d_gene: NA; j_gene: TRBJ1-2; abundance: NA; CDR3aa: CASSFTDYGYTF; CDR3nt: TGTGCCAGCAGTTTTACTGACTATGGCTACACCTTC